Below are 5 T cell receptor beta chains sequenced from a single sample in a study of blood T cell repertoires in COVID-19. Assay used: immunoSEQ multiplex PCR; TCRdb lists only in-frame clones, some missing. Of about 400,000 clones in the sample, around 87% were seen once. Specimen: peripheral blood. These receptors came from a human donor in a cohort sampled during active COVID-19.

This clone was found once. Other nucleotide sequences from this sample produce the same CDR3. The CDR3, as DNA: TGTGCCAGCAGCCAAGGAGGGAACTCACCCCTCCACTTT. The encoded protein is CASSQGGNSPLHF. The V and J genes are TRBV3-1 (or the pseudogene TRBV3-2) and TRBJ1-6; no firm D call. Per the germline V gene, CDR1 is LGHDT and CDR2 is YNNKEL (reference sequence). The CDR3 length is 13 residues. Deletions cut 1 base from V and 10 bases from J, with 8 bases between.

The CDR3 spells CASSVATAGDNTEAFF. DNA of the CDR3: TGTGCCAGCAGCGTAGCTACGGCAGGGGATAACACTGAAGCTTTCTTT. The chain carries TRBV9 and TRBJ1-1, with D perhaps TRBD1 (6 bases). CDR3 length: 16 residues. Germline V gene data show CDR1 as SGDLS and CDR2 as YYNGEE. Trimming removed 0 bases from V and 2 bases from J, with 14 bases in between.

Notes on this clone: The sample holds other DNA sequences that translate to the same CDR3. The chain combines TRBV5-1 with TRBJ2-7; D not certain. V shed 1 base and J shed 0 bases, with 5 bases lying between them. This CDR3 comprises 13 residues. The V gene's germline CDR1 is SGHRS and CDR2 YFSETQ. In DNA, the CDR3 is TGCGCCAGCAGCTTGAGTAGCTCCTACGAGCAGTACTTC. Amino acid sequence: CASSLSSSYEQYF.

This chain links TRBV6-5 with TRBJ1-6; weak D call: TRBD1 (5 bases). CDR3 length: 15 amino acids. V was cut by 6 bases and J by 13 bases, with 22 bases left in between. Germline V gene sequence: CDR1 MNHEY, CDR2 SVGAGI. The CDR3 loop is CASREGRAVLTPLHF. CDR3 DNA sequence: TGTGCCAGCAGGGAGGGGCGGGCAGTCCTTACGCCCCTCCACTTT.

This clone was detected a few times. The rearrangement uses TRBV4-2 and TRBJ2-7; 10 positions agree with TRBD2. Germline trimming cut 1 base from V and 0 bases from J; bases unmatched to any gene: 9. Germline V CDR1 and CDR2: LGHNA, YNFKEQ. The CDR3 has 18 amino acids. This CDR3 is CASSQALAGDTSSYEQYF. The CDR3 DNA sequence: TGTGCCAGCAGCCAAGCTCTAGCGGGGGACACCAGCTCCTACGAGCAGTACTTC.